A selection of T cell receptor beta chains follows, all from one sample in a study of T cell responses to AZD1222 COVID-19 vaccine. The data were produced by immunoSEQ multiplex PCR, yet TCRdb's version contains in-frame clones alone and is incomplete. Counted here are about 160,000 clones, 90% occurring once; the ten biggest clones make up about 3.2%. The sequencing here drew on peripheral blood, taken 28 days after the second AZD1222 dose. These receptors came from an adult who received the AZD1222 COVID-19 vaccine. CDR3s include the opening cysteine and the closing phenylalanine or tryptophan. A D gene is named only where the DNA matches it firmly. Not all rows give a size; the values are once, few, many and, for expanded clones, a class.

V gene	D gene	J gene	clone size	CDR3 DNA	CDR3 protein
TRBV9	.	TRBJ2-6	.	TGTGCCAGCAGCGCCCGAGGGGCAGCCTTCTTCTCTGGGGCCAACGTCCTGACTTTC	CASSARGAAFFSGANVLTF
TRBV4-1	.	TRBJ2-2	.	TGCGCCAGCAGCCAAGACGCAACCCCTTACGGACTTAACACCGGGGAGCTGTTTTTT	CASSQDATPYGLNTGELFF
TRBV10-1	.	TRBJ2-3	.	TGCGCCAGGGACCGGGACATCAACTCAGATACGCAGTATTTT	CARDRDINSDTQYF
TRBV9	.	TRBJ2-1	.	TGTGCCAGCAGCGTAGAGTCGGGACGGTATGAGCAGTTCTTC	CASSVESGRYEQFF
TRBV3-1/TRBV3-2	TRBD1	TRBJ2-7	.	TGTGCCAGCAGCCAATTGACAGGGGCTAGGTACGAGCAGTACTTC	CASSQLTGARYEQYF
TRBV3-1/TRBV3-2	.	TRBJ2-1	.	TGTGCCAGCAGCCAAGTTGGACTCCGCAATGAGCAGTTCTTC	CASSQVGLRNEQFF
TRBV3-1/TRBV3-2	.	TRBJ2-3	.	TGTGCCAGCAGCCAAGAGTGGGGGAGAGATACGCAGTATTTT	CASSQEWGRDTQYF
TRBV30	.	TRBJ2-4	.	TGTGCCTGGGTAGCCGCGAACAAAAACATTCAGTACTTC	CAWVAANKNIQYF
TRBV20-1	.	TRBJ2-1	.	TGCAGTGCTCAGAACAATGAGCAGTTCTTC	CSAQNNEQFF
TRBV7-9	TRBD1	TRBJ2-7	.	TGTGCCAGCAGCCGACAGGGTTTCCCATTCTACGAGCAGTACTTC	CASSRQGFPFYEQYF
TRBV19	.	TRBJ1-1	.	TGTGCCAGTATCTCATCGGGGGCGGCACCTGAAGCTTTCTTT	CASISSGAAPEAFF
TRBV12-3/TRBV12-4	.	TRBJ1-5	.	TGTGCCAGCAGTTTGGGGGGAACCCAGCCCCAGCATTTT	CASSLGGTQPQHF
TRBV5-1	.	TRBJ2-1	.	TGCGCCAGCAGCTTGGAGTCGGGTGGCCTCAATGAGCAGTTCTTC	CASSLESGGLNEQFF
TRBV30	TRBD2	TRBJ2-1	.	TGTGCCTGGAGTGTACCACGGCTAGCGGGAGACGGGTACAATGAGCAGTTCTTC	CAWSVPRLAGDGYNEQFF
TRBV6-5	.	TRBJ2-5	.	TGTGCAGGGGGGAGAGAGACCCAGTACTTC	CAGGRETQYF
TRBV7-9	.	TRBJ1-1	.	TGTGCCAGCAGCGTTCTTGAAGCTTTCTTT	CASSVLEAFF
TRBV27	TRBD2	TRBJ2-1	.	TGTGCCAGCAGTTTACTAGCGGGAGAGGATGAGCAGTTCTTC	CASSLLAGEDEQFF
TRBV19	.	TRBJ2-5	.	TGTGCCAGTAGTAGGGCAGGGAGGCAAGAGACCCAGTACTTC	CASSRAGRQETQYF
TRBV12-3/TRBV12-4	.	TRBJ1-3	few	TGTGCCAGCAGTTTAGAGGCTCGGGGCACCATATATTTT	CASSLEARGTIYF
TRBV27	.	TRBJ2-7	.	TGTGCCAGCAGCCCTCCGGGGGCTGCCTACGAGCAGTACTTC	CASSPPGAAYEQYF
TRBV6-5	TRBD1	TRBJ1-2	.	TGTGCCAGCAGTTTCGGCAGGGGGCGGATGAATGGCTACACCTTC	CASSFGRGRMNGYTF
TRBV27	.	TRBJ2-3	.	TGTGCCAGCAGTCCAGGGGGGGGCCCGAGCACAGATACGCAGTATTTT	CASSPGGGPSTDTQYF
TRBV29-1	TRBD1	TRBJ2-7	.	TGCAGCGACCTTAACGGGGGAGGGACAGGGGTCTACGAGCAGTACTTC	CSDLNGGGTGVYEQYF
TRBV6-1	TRBD1	TRBJ1-4	.	TGTGCCAGCAGTGAAAGGATGGGTGACAGGGGGATTCGAAGTGAAAAACTGTTTTTT	CASSERMGDRGIRSEKLFF
TRBV3-1/TRBV3-2	.	TRBJ1-1	.	TGTGCCAGCAGCCAAGATCAGGGCTGGAGCACTGAAGCTTTCTTT	CASSQDQGWSTEAFF
TRBV27	.	TRBJ2-1	.	TGTGCCAGCAGGGCGGATGCCTACAATGAGCAGTTCTTC	CASRADAYNEQFF
TRBV11-2	.	TRBJ1-3	.	TGTGCCAGCAGCTCAACTACAGGGACTGGAAACACCATATATTTT	CASSSTTGTGNTIYF
TRBV4-1	.	TRBJ1-3	.	TGCGCCAGCAGCCAATGGGGACACGACAGGGGAAACACCATATATTTT	CASSQWGHDRGNTIYF
TRBV6-1	.	TRBJ2-6	.	TGTGCCAGCAGTGAATGGAGGACCAAGATAGGATCTGGGGCCAACGTCCTGACTTTC	CASSEWRTKIGSGANVLTF
TRBV7-9	.	TRBJ2-5	once	TGTGCCAGCAGCCCCACGGAGACCCAGTACTTC	CASSPTETQYF
TRBV7-9	TRBD1	TRBJ1-4	.	TGTGCCAGCAGCTTAGGGGGACAGGAGATCTGGATTGGTGAAAAACTGTTTTTT	CASSLGGQEIWIGEKLFF
TRBV11-2	.	TRBJ2-1	.	TGTGCCAGCAGCTTAGTTGGGCTCGACAATGAGCAGTTCTTC	CASSLVGLDNEQFF
TRBV3-1/TRBV3-2	.	TRBJ1-2	.	TGTGCCAGCAGCCAAGGGGGGCCGTCGGACTATGGCTACACCTTC	CASSQGGPSDYGYTF
TRBV5-1	TRBD1	TRBJ1-1	.	TGCGCCAGCAGCTTGACCGGGACAGGGAATGAAGCTTTCTTT	CASSLTGTGNEAFF
TRBV2	TRBD1	TRBJ2-5	.	TGTGCCAGCAGACAGGGGGCCTGGGAGACCCAGTACTTC	CASRQGAWETQYF
TRBV6-5	.	TRBJ1-1	.	TGTGCCAGCAGTCGGGGGTTTGAAGCTTTCTTT	CASSRGFEAFF
TRBV7-9	TRBD2	TRBJ2-3	.	TGTGCCAGCAGCCCTACTACTAGCGGCCGCACAGATACGCAGTATTTT	CASSPTTSGRTDTQYF
TRBV6-1	TRBD1	TRBJ1-6	.	TGTGCCAGCAGTGGGGGGGACAGGTCCTATAATTCACCCCTCCACTTT	CASSGGDRSYNSPLHF
TRBV27	TRBD2	TRBJ2-5	.	TGTGCCAGCAGTCCCTCTAGCGGAGAATACCAAGAGACCCAGTACTTC	CASSPSSGEYQETQYF
TRBV6-4	.	TRBJ2-3	.	TGTGCCAGCCGGGACTTCATCACAGATACGCAGTATTTT	CASRDFITDTQYF
TRBV27	.	TRBJ2-5	.	TGTGCCAGCCGGTGGCGGGACGCGCGGACCCAGTACTTC	CASRWRDARTQYF
TRBV5-6	TRBD1	TRBJ1-1	.	TGTGCCAGCAGCTTGTATACAGGGGGCACTGAAGCTTTCTTT	CASSLYTGGTEAFF
TRBV30	.	TRBJ1-4	medium-sized	TGTGCCTGTAGCCCGGACTATGAAAAACTGTTTTTT	CACSPDYEKLFF
TRBV30	.	TRBJ1-1	.	TGTGCCTGGAGCAAGGCAGGTCGGCCGAACACTGAAGCTTTCTTT	CAWSKAGRPNTEAFF
TRBV29-1	.	TRBJ1-1	once	TGCAGCGCCGATCCTACAGGGTTGTGGACTGAAGCTTTCTTT	CSADPTGLWTEAFF
TRBV11-1	TRBD2	TRBJ2-2	.	TGTGCCAGCAGCTCCCTAGCGGGAGGGACCGGGGAGCTGTTTTTT	CASSSLAGGTGELFF
TRBV2	TRBD1	TRBJ1-2	.	TGTGCCAGCAGTGAAGAGACAGGGCGAGGCTACACCTTC	CASSEETGRGYTF
TRBV5-5	.	TRBJ1-4	.	TGTGCCAGCAGCTTGTCGGCTAGGGGAAGAAAACTGTTTTTT	CASSLSARGRKLFF
TRBV28	.	TRBJ1-2	.	TGTGCCAGCAGCCCCCTTAGCTATGGCTACACCTTC	CASSPLSYGYTF
TRBV28	.	TRBJ1-2	.	TGTGCCAGCAGTACCGGTGTTGGGGGGAAACATGGCTACACCTTC	CASSTGVGGKHGYTF
TRBV29-1	.	TRBJ1-5	.	TGCAGCGTTGTTGAAGGGGATCAGCCCCAGCATTTT	CSVVEGDQPQHF
TRBV7-9	TRBD1	TRBJ1-3	.	TGTGCCAGCAGCTCGGGGACAGGGTACCCCTCTGGAAACACCATATATTTT	CASSSGTGYPSGNTIYF
TRBV5-4	.	TRBJ1-2	many	TGTGCCAGCAGCTATAGCGGGGGCTACACCTTC	CASSYSGGYTF
TRBV2	TRBD1	TRBJ2-7	.	TGTGCCAGCAGTGAAGACCCGGGACAGGCTTACGAGCAGTACTTC	CASSEDPGQAYEQYF
TRBV27	TRBD1	TRBJ1-1	.	TGTGCCAGCAGTGCAGGGGGCGTAGGGGCTTTCTTT	CASSAGGVGAFF